These 26 T cell receptor beta chains came from one sample sequenced in a study of technical replicates of blood from several donors. Profiling relied on immunoSEQ multiplex PCR, and the TCRdb table lists in-frame clones only, not all of them. The sample has about 66,000 clones, over 75% seen once; the top ten hold roughly 4.2%. Sequencing used PBMCs. The receptors were gathered from a human donor in good health. Some clones in this sample may be carry-over from other donors' samples.

The V and J genes are TRBV6-1 and TRBJ1-1; TRBD1 is a possible D gene (5 bases). The CDR3 is made up of 13 amino acids. V was trimmed by 5 bases and J by 4 bases, leaving 11 bases between them. The V gene's germline CDR1 is MNHNS and CDR2 SASEGT. CDR3 in DNA: TGTGCCAGCAGTCAACAGGATGCCACTGAAGCTTTCTTT. As protein: CASSQQDATEAFF.

V usage is TRBV6-6 and J usage is TRBJ1-5, with a tentative D call TRBD1 (5 bases). CDR1 and CDR2 (germline): MNHNY, SVGAGI (reference sequence). The CDR3 loop spans 14 amino acids. V shed 2 bases and J shed 2 bases, with 7 bases lying between them. The chain's CDR3 is CASSYQGRNQPQHF. CDR3 in DNA: TGTGCCAGCAGTTACCAGGGTCGCAATCAGCCCCAGCATTTT.

The CDR3 coding sequence is TGTGCCATCAGTGGGGTAGGGACTAGCGTGGAGACCCAGTACTTC. It is translated as CAISGVGTSVETQYF. V usage is TRBV10-3 and J usage is TRBJ2-5; 10 bases map to TRBD2. Germline values: CDR1 ENHRY, CDR2 SYGVKD. V shed 4 bases and J 5 bases; nucleotides not matched to a gene: 7. The CDR3 is 15 amino acids.

The gene calls are TRBV7-3 and TRBJ2-1, with 10 positions matching TRBD2. J gave up 7 bases and V 5 bases, and 11 bases lay outside the gene matches. The CDR3 consists of 16 residues. CDR1 is SGHTA and CDR2 is FQGTGA in the germline V gene. The CDR3 DNA follows: TGTGCCAGCAGCGCCGCCGGGACTAGCGTTATAAATGAGCAGTTCTTC. It specifies CASSAAGTSVINEQFF. Supplemented by reference TRBV7-3 and TRBJ2-1, the full variable domain reads GAGVSQTPSNKVTEKGKYVELRCDPISGHTALYWYRQSLGQGPEFLIYFQGTGAADDSGLPNDRFFAVRPEGSVSTLKIQRTERGDSAVYLCASSAAGTSVINEQFFGPGTRLTVL.

The chain recombines TRBV27 with TRBJ2-5; TRBD1 agrees at 10 bases. This CDR3 has 16 residues. The germline CDR1 and CDR2 sequences are MNHEY and SMNVEV (reference sequence). After removal of 4 bases from V and 5 bases from J, the junction contained 10 bases not matched to a gene. The CDR3 nucleotides read TGTGCCAGCAGTTCCCCCGCGGGACAGGGGATGGAGACCCAGTACTTC. It specifies CASSSPAGQGMETQYF.

Sample share makes this clone medium-sized. This chain connects TRBV7-2 to TRBJ2-1; 8 nucleotides agree with TRBD2. The CDR3 totals 17 residues. Germline loops: CDR1 SGHTA, CDR2 FQGNSA. The trim removed 5 bases at V and 4 bases at J, leaving 13 bases unmatched. The chain's CDR3 is CASSTGVRLAPYNEQFF. CDR3 coding DNA: TGTGCCAGCAGCACCGGCGTGAGACTAGCGCCTTACAATGAGCAGTTCTTC.

The rearrangement uses TRBV6-5 and TRBJ2-7; D not certain. Germline V CDR1 and CDR2: MNHEY, SVGAGI. CDR3 length: 13 amino acids. Trimming took 6 bases from V and 6 from J, leaving 15 bases between them. In DNA form, the CDR3 reads TGTGCCAGCAGGCTAACTTCTGTAGCCGAGCAGTACTTC. This encodes CASRLTSVAEQYF.

The chain is built from TRBV2 and TRBJ1-4, with 10 nucleotides matching TRBD1. CDR3 size: 14 residues. Germline-derived CDR1 and CDR2 are SNHLY and FYNNEI. V was clipped by 5 bases and J by 10 bases; unmatched bases: 7. This chain's CDR3 is CASSSGTGDGKLFF. The DNA for the CDR3 is TGTGCCAGCAGTTCCGGGACAGGGGATGGAAAACTGTTTTTT.

The chain joins TRBV27 to TRBJ2-1, with 13 bases lining up with TRBD2. Per germline, CDR1 MNHEY and CDR2 SMNVEV (reference sequence). The V segment lost 3 bases and the J segment 10 bases; nucleotides outside the gene matches: 15. The CDR3 is made up of 18 amino acids. The CDR3 loop reads CASSFERKRLAGGGEQFF. CDR3 nucleotides: TGTGCCAGCAGTTTTGAACGGAAAAGACTAGCGGGAGGAGGCGAGCAGTTCTTC.

V and J are TRBV27 and TRBJ1-1; D unresolved. This CDR3 has 13 residues. V lost 4 bases and J 1 base, leaving 7 bases between the germline ends. Looked up from germline, CDR1 is MNHEY and CDR2 is SMNVEV (reference sequence). Here the CDR3 DNA reads TGTGCCAGCAGTTGGACTGAGAACACTGAAGCTTTCTTT. This sequence encodes CASSWTENTEAFF.

The rearrangement links TRBV5-8 to TRBJ2-3; D may be TRBD1 (5 bases). The germline V gene has CDR1 SGHTS and CDR2 YDEGEE. V was cut by 4 bases and J by 1 base, with 19 bases left in between. This CDR3 region has 17 residues. The CDR3 here is CASSPEIPGKGTDTQYF. Written as DNA, the CDR3 is TGTGCCAGCAGCCCAGAGATCCCAGGGAAGGGCACAGATACGCAGTATTTT.

The chain has TRBV4-2 and TRBJ2-7; TRBD2 aligns across 8 bases. The CDR3 length is 14 residues. The ends lost 3 bases at V and 0 bases at J; junction bases unmatched: 1. Germline values: CDR1 LGHNA, CDR2 YNFKEQ. This CDR3 is CASSQSGSSYEQYF. Here the CDR3 DNA reads TGTGCCAGCAGCCAGAGCGGGAGCTCCTACGAGCAGTACTTC.

The chain recombines TRBV2 with TRBJ2-3, with 8 bases that match TRBD2. This CDR3 has 15 amino acids. Germline lookup yields CDR1 SNHLY and CDR2 FYNNEI. The J segment lost 4 bases and the V segment lost 7 bases, leaving 10 bases of the junction unmatched. DNA for the CDR3: TGTGCCAGCATTCTGACTAGCGCTGCTCCAGATACGCAGTATTTT. It codes for CASILTSAAPDTQYF.

The chain couples TRBV19 to TRBJ2-6; D is ambiguous. CDR1 is LNHDA, CDR2 SQIVND, per germline (reference sequence). Trimming cost V 6 bases and J 0 bases, with 9 bases left between them. This CDR3 is 15 amino acids long. CDR3 residues: CASSSAISGANVLTF. CDR3 in DNA: TGTGCCAGTAGCTCTGCGATCTCTGGGGCCAACGTCCTGACTTTC.

This clone occurred once. The DNA of the CDR3 is TGTGCCAGCAGTGAATCGGGGGACCACCAAGAGACCCAGTACTTC. Translation gives CASSESGDHQETQYF. The V and J genes are TRBV2 and TRBJ2-5, with D possibly TRBD2 on 6 matching bases. Trimming removed 2 bases at V and 0 bases at J, with 10 bases between. The germline gives CDR1 SNHLY, CDR2 FYNNEI. There are 15 residues in the CDR3.

V and J are TRBV11-2 and TRBJ2-5; D not certain. V was trimmed by 2 bases and J by 4 bases, leaving 8 bases between them. The CDR3 has 13 residues. Germline V gene sequence: CDR1 SGHAT, CDR2 FQNNGV. For the CDR3, the DNA is TGTGCCAGCAGCTTAAATCTCAGAGAGACCCAGTACTTC. Protein product: CASSLNLRETQYF.

J is TRBJ1-3 and V is TRBV4-2, with D possibly TRBD1 on 6 matching bases. Trimming left V 4 bases short and J 0 bases short, with 10 bases between. Germline lookup yields CDR1 LGHNA and CDR2 YNFKEQ. The length of the CDR3 is 15 residues. As DNA, the CDR3 is TGTGCCAGCAGCCCCGGACAGAGCTCTGGAAACACCATATATTTT. This encodes CASSPGQSSGNTIYF.

This sequence joins TRBV5-4 and TRBJ1-6; D might be TRBD1 (5 bases). The CDR3 sequence is 14 residues long. V was trimmed by 9 bases and J by 11 bases, leaving 21 bases between them. Germline loops: CDR1 SGHNT, CDR2 YYREEE (reference sequence). The CDR3 loop reads CATHAWGVGAPLHF. The DNA for the CDR3 is TGTGCCACCCACGCGTGGGGGGTGGGCGCACCCCTCCACTTT.

Written as DNA, the CDR3 is TGTGCCAGCAGCGGACAGGGTCGGAACTATGGCTACACCTTC. Protein sequence: CASSGQGRNYGYTF. The gene calls are TRBV9 and TRBJ1-2; TRBD1 matches 7 bases. The CDR3 has 14 amino acids. The germline V gene has CDR1 SGDLS and CDR2 YYNGEE. The junction had 4 bases not matched to a gene; V was cut back by 3 bases and J by 2 bases.

This clone has more than one count but fewer than ten. The rearrangement uses TRBV25-1 and TRBJ2-1, with 7 bases aligning to TRBD2. The germline CDR1 and CDR2 sequences are MGHDK and SYGVNS. The CDR3 length is 14 residues. The V and J ends lost 2 bases and 3 bases, in that order; junction bases with no gene match: 1. The CDR3 region has the DNA TGTGCCAGCAGTGAAAGCGGGGACTACAATGAGCAGTTCTTC. This translates into CASSESGDYNEQFF. Together with reference TRBV25-1 and TRBJ2-1, the CDR3 gives the full variable domain: EADIYQTPRYLVIGTGKKITLECSQTMGHDKMYWYQQDPGMELHLIHYSYGVNSTEKGDLSSESTVSRIRTEHFPLTLESARPSHTSQYLCASSESGDYNEQFFGPGTRLTVL.

The rearrangement uses TRBV6-4 and TRBJ2-1; 10 nucleotides agree with TRBD2. The V gene end was trimmed by 2 bases and the J gene end by 7 bases; junction bases not matched to a gene: 2. CDR3 length equals 14 residues. Germline V lookup: CDR1 MRHNA, CDR2 SNTAGT. The CDR3 DNA follows: TGTGCCAGCAGTGACCTGACTAGCGGGAATGAGCAGTTCTTC. Translated: CASSDLTSGNEQFF.

This clone showed up just once. The rearrangement links TRBV28 to TRBJ1-2; maybe TRBD1 (5 bases). In germline, CDR1 is MDHEN, CDR2 SYDVKM. Between the trimmed V and J ends, which lost 4 bases and 0 bases, there was a span of 18 bases. CDR3 length: 17 amino acids. The CDR3 loop reads CASSSPAGTVPNYGYTF. The CDR3 DNA is TGTGCCAGCAGTTCCCCGGCGGGGACTGTACCTAACTATGGCTACACCTTC.

V and J are TRBV4-2 and TRBJ1-3; D is perhaps TRBD1 (6 bases). The germline gives CDR1 LGHNA, CDR2 YNFKEQ. Trimming took 6 bases from V and 0 from J, leaving 15 bases between them. The CDR3 covers 16 residues. DNA for the CDR3: TGTGCCAGCAGTTGGTTGGGACACAGCTCTGGAAACACCATATATTTT. It translates to CASSWLGHSSGNTIYF.

The chain uses TRBV5-1 and TRBJ2-7, with 7 nucleotides matching TRBD2. Losses at the gene ends were 4 bases for V and 5 bases for J; bases not matched to a gene: 15. Germline CDR1 reads SGHRS; CDR2 reads YFSETQ. The CDR3 loop spans 16 amino acids. DNA of the CDR3: TGCGCCAGCAGCCCAGATGGTGGCGGGGGTTATAACGAGCAGTACTTC. Amino acids: CASSPDGGGGYNEQYF.

The rearrangement uses TRBV7-9 and TRBJ2-7, with 9 bases fitting TRBD2. The V gene end was trimmed by 4 bases and the J gene end by 6 bases; junction bases not matched to a gene: 7. This CDR3 is 14 amino acids long. The germline V gene encodes CDR1 SEHNR and CDR2 FQNEAQ (reference sequence). The CDR3 bases are TGTGCCAGCAGCTCCGGGACTAGCTCCATCGAGCAGTACTTC. Protein product: CASSSGTSSIEQYF.

V usage is TRBV5-1 and J usage is TRBJ2-7; no reliable D call. The CDR3 covers 15 residues. Trimming removed 1 base at V and 4 bases at J, with 15 bases between. From germline, CDR1 is SGHRS and CDR2 YFSETQ. The DNA for the CDR3 is TGCGCCAGCAGCTTGTCTCAATCCCGGTTTTACGAGCAGTACTTC. It codes for CASSLSQSRFYEQYF.